The present entry profiles one T cell receptor (beta chain) with its context. Generated by immunoSEQ multiplex PCR, the TCRdb table keeps only in-frame clones and is missing some. The sample includes some 190,000 clones, 86% of them seen just once. The V segment lost 7 bases and the J segment 8 bases; nucleotides outside the gene matches: 11. The CDR3 is made up of 15 amino acids. CDR1 is PRHDT and CDR2 is FYEKMQ in the germline V gene (reference sequence). The data belong to a study of blood T cell repertoires in COVID-19. On the study more broadly: Sites in the United States, Italy and Spain provided acute and convalescent COVID-19 samples. The analysed material was cDNA or gDNA that came from T cells, B-cell-depleted T cells, or PBMCs.

Those who participated ranged in age from roughly 18 to 95 years and resided in 24 US areas. Participant-given clinical history determined each cohort assignment. This clonotype originated in a man aged 40-49 years with acute COVID-19. The chain combines TRBV13 with TRBJ1-2; 12 nucleotides agree with TRBD1. The sample consisted of PBMCs or T cells enriched from blood (not recorded which). The CDR3 is CASTRSGTGGFGYTF. The CDR3 DNA reads as TGTGCCAGCACCCGTTCGGGGACAGGGGGCTTCGGCTACACCTTC.